These 23 T cell receptor beta chains originate from one sample sequenced in a study of cytomegalovirus exposure and HLA in healthy donors. The PCR was carried out with 60 Vbeta primers and 13 Jbeta primers. Generated by immunoSEQ multiplex PCR, the TCRdb table keeps only in-frame clones and is missing some. The table includes 75,000 to 100,000 clones, roughly 73% detected once. The sample consisted of PBMCs. The origin of the receptors is a man in his forties in good health and CMV-seronegative.

This clone was seen a few times. The CDR3 coding sequence is TGTGCCAGCAGCTTATTGACAGGCGGAAGGTCTGGGGCCAACGTCCTGACTTTC. This encodes CASSLLTGGRSGANVLTF. This chain joins TRBV5-4 and TRBJ2-6; D perhaps matches TRBD1 (6 bases). Trimming left V 2 bases short and J 1 base short, with 16 bases between. Germline assignment: CDR1 SGHNT and CDR2 YYREEE (reference sequence). The CDR3 runs 18 residues.

This clone was seen more than once but under ten times. The rearrangement joins TRBV5-6 to TRBJ1-5; no clear D. This CDR3 spans 15 amino acids. Trimming removed 2 bases from V and 0 bases from J, with 9 bases in between. Germline CDR1 is SGHDT and CDR2 is YYEEEE. CDR3 nucleotides: TGTGCCAGCAGCTTCGAGGGAGCTAGCAATCAGCCCCAGCATTTT. Amino acid sequence: CASSFEGASNQPQHF. The whole variable domain, filled in from reference TRBV5-6 and TRBJ1-5, reads DAGVTQSPTHLIKTRGQQVTLRCSPKSGHDTVSWYQQALGQGPQFIFQYYEEEERQRGNFPDRFSGHQFPNYSSELNVNALLLGDSALYLCASSFEGASNQPQHFGDGTRLSIL.

The chain employs TRBV5-6 and TRBJ2-1; TRBD2 matches 16 bases. The CDR3 has 13 amino acids. J gave up 13 bases and V 7 bases, and 5 bases lay outside the gene matches. Germline values: CDR1 SGHDT, CDR2 YYEEEE. CDR3 amino acids: CASQGLAGGQQFF. In DNA form, the CDR3 reads TGTGCCAGCCAGGGACTAGCGGGGGGGCAACAGTTCTTC.

The V gene is TRBV6-5, the J gene TRBJ2-3, with a possible D match to TRBD2 (6 bases). V lost 4 bases, J lost 7 bases, and 9 bases lay in between. This CDR3 region has 12 residues. In germline, CDR1 is MNHEY, CDR2 SVGAGI. The CDR3 bases are TGTGCCAGCAGTTCGACTAGGTATACGCAGTATTTT. This sequence encodes CASSSTRYTQYF.

This clone was observed a handful of times. The genes are TRBV6-1 and TRBJ1-5; possible D gene TRBD1, 6 bases. Trimming removed 2 bases at V and 6 bases at J, with 14 bases between. Looked up from germline, CDR1 is MNHNS and CDR2 is SASEGT. This CDR3 comprises 15 residues. The CDR3 DNA reads as TGTGCCAGCAGTGAACCGGTCGGGGGGCGTCAGCCCCAGCATTTT. This sequence encodes CASSEPVGGRQPQHF.

The rearrangement joins TRBV2 to TRBJ2-1; TRBD2 matches 10 bases. The CDR3 is 15 residues long. The trim removed 9 bases at V and 8 bases at J, leaving 13 bases unmatched. Germline V gene sequence: CDR1 SNHLY, CDR2 FYNNEI. CDR3 sequence: CASTEAGGPGHEQFF. The CDR3, as DNA: TGTGCCAGTACTGAAGCGGGGGGGCCTGGTCATGAGCAGTTCTTC.

V gene TRBV10-3 combines with J gene TRBJ2-2; weak D call: TRBD1 (5 bases). Between the trimmed V and J ends, which lost 2 bases and 4 bases, there was a span of 14 bases. CDR1 is ENHRY, CDR2 SYGVKD, per germline. The CDR3 runs to 16 residues. CDR3 DNA: TGTGCCATCAGTGAGAGGGGCCCAGGGTCCACCGGGGAGCTGTTTTTT. Amino acid sequence: CAISERGPGSTGELFF.

As concerns this clone: Relative to the germline gene, one junction end is altered; a read error may explain this. In DNA form, the CDR3 reads TGCAGTGCTAGCCCCGCCTACGGGCAGTACTTC. This gives the protein CSASPAYGQYF. The V call is TRBV20-1, the J call TRBJ2-7; D not certain. CDR3 length: 11 amino acids. CDR1 is DFQATT, CDR2 SNEGSKA, per germline (reference sequence).

The V call is TRBV2, the J call TRBJ1-2; 7 bases map to TRBD1. J gave up 0 bases and V 5 bases, and 12 bases lay outside the gene matches. The V gene's germline CDR1 is SNHLY and CDR2 FYNNEI. The CDR3 is 17 amino acids. The CDR3 is CASSRTSRQGANYGYTF. The CDR3 coding sequence is TGTGCCAGCAGTCGAACCTCTCGACAGGGAGCTAACTATGGCTACACCTTC.

This CDR3 reads CASSQDQGAYNEQFF. CDR3 in DNA: TGCGCCAGCAGCCAAGATCAGGGGGCCTACAATGAGCAGTTCTTC. V and J are TRBV4-1 and TRBJ2-1, with 7 positions matching TRBD1. V gave up 0 bases and J gave up 2 bases; unmatched junction bases: 1. CDR3 length equals 15 residues. Germline assignment: CDR1 MGHRA and CDR2 YSYEKL.

The chain combines TRBV19 with TRBJ1-6; 8 nucleotides agree with TRBD1. The CDR3 consists of 16 residues. The J segment lost 10 bases and the V segment lost 6 bases, leaving 14 bases of the junction unmatched. Germline V lookup: CDR1 LNHDA, CDR2 SQIVND (reference sequence). The CDR3, as DNA: TGTGCCAGTAGCGACTGGAGTGGACAGGGTAGATCACCCCTCCACTTT. This translates into CASSDWSGQGRSPLHF.

The chain employs TRBV9 and TRBJ1-1, with D unresolved. Looked up from germline, CDR1 is SGDLS and CDR2 is YYNGEE. V was shortened by 0 bases and J by 1 base, with 7 bases between the two germline ends. The CDR3 length is 14 residues. CDR3 sequence reads: CASSVGAQNTEAFF. The CDR3 bases are TGTGCCAGCAGCGTAGGGGCACAGAACACTGAAGCTTTCTTT.

This clone occurred once. This chain connects TRBV10-3 to TRBJ1-6; TRBD1 matches 7 bases. The germline CDR1 and CDR2 sequences are ENHRY and SYGVKD. V gave up 3 bases and J gave up 10 bases; unmatched junction bases: 9. The CDR3 is 15 residues long. The CDR3: CAISEGGGISSPLHF. DNA for the CDR3: TGTGCCATCAGTGAAGGAGGGGGCATCAGCTCACCCCTCCACTTT.

V is TRBV5-1 and J is TRBJ1-3; D remains unclear. The CDR3 length is 15 residues. Trimming left V 4 bases short and J 4 bases short, with 15 bases between. The germline V gene encodes CDR1 SGHRS and CDR2 YFSETQ. CDR3 residues: CASSPRPGGGNTIYF. The CDR3, as DNA: TGCGCCAGCAGCCCACGTCCCGGAGGGGGAAACACCATATATTTT. Variable domain in full (rest from reference TRBV5-1 and TRBJ1-3): KAGVTQTPRYLIKTRGQQVTLSCSPISGHRSVSWYQQTPGQGLQFLFEYFSETQRNKGNFPGRFSGRQFSNSRSEMNVSTLELGDSALYLCASSPRPGGGNTIYFGEGSWLTVV.

The CDR3 is CATSSRTNEKLFF. The CDR3 DNA reads TGTGCCACCAGCTCCCGGACTAATGAAAAACTGTTTTTT. This chain connects TRBV15 to TRBJ1-4; no clear D gene. The CDR3 runs 13 residues. Germline CDR1 is LNHNV and CDR2 is YYDKDF (reference sequence). V was pared by 5 bases and J by 2 bases, with 6 bases between.

The chain employs TRBV11-2 and TRBJ2-1; D might be TRBD2 (5 bases). Per germline, CDR1 SGHAT and CDR2 FQNNGV. The CDR3 runs 17 residues. Trimming stripped 2 bases from V and 0 bases from J, with 14 bases between. The CDR3 is CASSLLLGAGSYNEQFF. The CDR3 DNA reads TGTGCCAGCAGCTTATTGTTGGGCGCGGGCTCCTACAATGAGCAGTTCTTC.

V and J are TRBV4-2 and TRBJ1-5; D not resolved. Trimming pared 3 bases from V and 7 bases from J, leaving 13 bases between. This CDR3 contains 14 residues. Germline CDR1 LGHNA, CDR2 YNFKEQ. The CDR3 sequence: CASSQVPGAQPQHF. CDR3 coding DNA: TGTGCCAGCAGCCAGGTTCCTGGAGCCCAGCCCCAGCATTTT.

This chain joins TRBV20-1 and TRBJ1-1; tentative D call: TRBD1 (5 bases). The V gene's germline CDR1 is DFQATT and CDR2 SNEGSKA (reference sequence). Trimming left V 2 bases short and J 7 bases short, with 8 bases between. The CDR3 spans 11 residues. This chain's CDR3 is CSARPDSEAFF. The CDR3 DNA reads TGCAGTGCTAGACCCGACAGTGAAGCTTTCTTT.

CDR3 nucleotide sequence: TGCGCCAGCAGCACCGGACAGGTAGGATCCGGAAACACCATATATTTT. Protein sequence: CASSTGQVGSGNTIYF. The chain has TRBV5-1 and TRBJ1-3, with 7 bases matching TRBD1. Germline CDR1 and CDR2: SGHRS and YFSETQ. V lost 4 bases, J lost 4 bases, and 11 bases stayed unmatched. CDR3 length: 16 amino acids.

The rearrangement joins TRBV6-1 to TRBJ2-1; 8 nucleotides agree with TRBD1. The CDR3 has 14 residues. Unmatched junction bases numbered 5, after V lost 5 bases and J lost 5 bases. CDR1 is MNHNS, CDR2 SASEGT, per germline. The CDR3 region has the DNA TGTGCCAGCAGTCGGACAGGGCCCCACAATGAGCAGTTCTTC. Translated, it gives CASSRTGPHNEQFF.

This chain connects TRBV4-1 to TRBJ2-7; tentatively, D is TRBD1 (5 bases). Trimming cost V 1 base and J 3 bases, with 13 bases left between them. CDR3 size: 15 residues. The germline CDR1 and CDR2 sequences are MGHRA and YSYEKL. In DNA, the CDR3 is TGCGCCAGCAGCCAAGGACCCGCCAGGGACTACGAGCAGTACTTC. Amino acid sequence: CASSQGPARDYEQYF.

This chain connects TRBV2 to TRBJ2-1; weak D call: TRBD2 (7 bases). The CDR3 sequence is 15 residues long. From germline, CDR1 is SNHLY and CDR2 FYNNEI. Trimming left V 6 bases short and J 6 bases short, with 18 bases between. CDR3 DNA: TGTGCCAGCAGAAACTTTAGGGGGGGAGGCAATGAGCAGTTCTTC. Translation: CASRNFRGGGNEQFF.

The chain uses TRBV28 and TRBJ1-1, with 9 bases fitting TRBD1. The CDR3 extends over 12 amino acids. The V segment lost 6 bases and the J segment 10 bases; nucleotides outside the gene matches: 6. The V gene's germline CDR1 is MDHEN and CDR2 SYDVKM. The CDR3 protein is CASRDRQGGAFF. In DNA, the CDR3 is TGTGCCAGCAGAGACAGACAGGGGGGAGCTTTCTTT.